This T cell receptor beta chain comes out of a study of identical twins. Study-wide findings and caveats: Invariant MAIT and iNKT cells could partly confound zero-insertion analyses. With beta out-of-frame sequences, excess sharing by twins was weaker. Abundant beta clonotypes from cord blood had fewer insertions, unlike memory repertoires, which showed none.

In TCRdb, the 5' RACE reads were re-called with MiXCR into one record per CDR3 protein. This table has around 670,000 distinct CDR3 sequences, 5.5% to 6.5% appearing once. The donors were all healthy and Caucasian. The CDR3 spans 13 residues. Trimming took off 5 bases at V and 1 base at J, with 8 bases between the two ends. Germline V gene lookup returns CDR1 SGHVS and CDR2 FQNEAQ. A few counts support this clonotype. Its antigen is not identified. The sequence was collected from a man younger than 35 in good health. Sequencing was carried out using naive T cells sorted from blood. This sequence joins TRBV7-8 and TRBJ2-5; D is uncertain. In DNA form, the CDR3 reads TGTGCCAGCAGCCCCTTAACCCAAGAGACCCAGTACTTC. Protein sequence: CASSPLTQETQYF.